One and the same sample provided the 11 T cell receptor beta chains below, sequenced in a study of regulatory T cells in long-lasting Graves disease. Time point described: persistent/refractory GD, antithyroid drugs over 5 years with positive TRAb. RNA from PBMCs was the source of the TCR library. Sequencing libraries for TCR beta were prepared with iRepertoire HTBI primers and Arm-PCR of CDR3 regions. A single record per CDR3 protein comes from TCRdb applying MiXCR to the multiplex PCR reads. The data contain roughly 500,000 distinct CDR3 sequences, under 25% of them singletons. The specimen was peripheral blood mononuclear cells (PBMCs), collected when the disease was refractory, from a patient treated with antithyroid drugs. Every receptor here comes from a female donor with Graves disease.

This chain links TRBV20-1 with TRBJ1-1, with a possible D match to TRBD1 (5 bases). The V gene's germline CDR1 is DFQATT and CDR2 SNEGSKA (reference sequence). The CDR3 contains 14 residues. V was clipped by 7 bases and J by 4 bases, with 19 bases between them. DNA for the CDR3: TGCAGTGGAGTGGGGGGGATCGGGGGCACTGAAGCTTTCTTT. It encodes CSGVGGIGGTEAFF.

The sample holds a few counts of this clonotype. The chain combines TRBV5-4 with TRBJ1-2; 9 positions match TRBD1. Germline CDR1 is SGHNT and CDR2 is YYREEE (reference sequence). J was trimmed by 5 bases and V by 4 bases; bases with no gene match: 9. CDR3 length: 15 residues. CDR3 region: CASSASGTGRYGYTF. In DNA, the CDR3 is TGTGCCAGCAGCGCGTCCGGGACAGGGAGGTATGGCTACACCTTC.

Here the CDR3 reads CASSQDQHRGAGEKLFF. DNA of the CDR3: TGTGCCAGCAGCCAAGATCAGCACCGAGGCGCGGGTGAAAAACTGTTTTTT. The V and J genes are TRBV3-2 and TRBJ1-4; the table's D call of TRBD1 was not tested on the DNA. TRBV3-2 is noted as a pseudogene. The CDR3 spans 17 residues.

This chain connects TRBV11-2 to TRBJ2-3; no clear D gene. CDR1 and CDR2 (germline): SGHAT, FQNNGV. Trimming pared 5 bases from V and 0 bases from J, leaving 9 bases between. This CDR3 is 14 amino acids long. CDR3 bases: TGTGCCAGCAGCCACCCCGGGAGCACAGATACGCAGTATTTT. This codes for CASSHPGSTDTQYF.

The chain recombines TRBV15 with TRBJ1-5, with TRBD1 identical over 7 bases. V dropped 0 bases and J dropped 6; count of bases not matched to a gene: 2. There are 14 residues in the CDR3. Per the germline V gene, CDR1 is LNHNV and CDR2 is YYDKDF (reference sequence). Here the CDR3 DNA reads TGTGCCACCAGCAGAGATAGGGGGCTTCAGCCCCAGCATTTT. It yields the protein CATSRDRGLQPQHF.

The chain carries TRBV15 and TRBJ2-1, with 13 bases identical to TRBD2. The CDR3 covers 13 residues. Trimming took 8 bases from V and 10 from J; bases not matched to a gene: 5. Germline values: CDR1 LNHNV, CDR2 YYDKDF (reference sequence). As DNA, the CDR3 is TGTGCCACCTATTCACTAGCGGGAGGGGAGCAGTTCTTC. It is translated as CATYSLAGGEQFF. Using reference TRBV15 and TRBJ2-1 for the parts outside the CDR3, the full variable domain is DAMVIQNPRYQVTQFGKPVTLSCSQTLNHNVMYWYQQKSSQAPKLLFHYYDKDFNNEADTPDNFQSRRPNTSFCFLDIRSPGLGDTAMYLCATYSLAGGEQFFGPGTRLTVL.

This clonotype has ten or more counts. V is TRBV28 and J is TRBJ2-7; D might be TRBD1 (5 bases). With 2 bases removed from V and 5 bases from J, the gap between germline ends came to 13 bases. CDR1 and CDR2 (germline): MDHEN, SYDVKM. The CDR3 covers 14 residues. The CDR3 spells CASSLQGSRNEQYF. CDR3 sequence (DNA): TGTGCCAGCAGTTTACAGGGATCTAGGAACGAGCAGTACTTC.

This clonotype was detected many times. This chain uses TRBV28 with TRBJ1-1; 7 bases are shared with TRBD1. The CDR3 sequence is 16 residues long. Germline V gene lookup returns CDR1 MDHEN and CDR2 SYDVKM. The V gene end was trimmed by 1 base and the J gene end by 1 base; junction bases not matched to a gene: 6. CDR3 loop: CASSLFKTGTNTEAFF. In DNA, the CDR3 is TGTGCCAGCAGTTTATTTAAGACAGGGACGAACACTGAAGCTTTCTTT.

This chain joins TRBV25-1 and TRBJ1-2; D remains ambiguous. The V end lost 2 bases, the J end lost 8 bases, and 15 bases lay between the germline ends. Germline V gene sequence: CDR1 MGHDK, CDR2 SYGVNS. CDR3 length: 14 amino acids. CDR3 sequence: CASSEQSDSGGYTF. CDR3 bases: TGTGCCAGCAGTGAACAATCCGACTCCGGGGGCTACACCTTC.

J is TRBJ2-7 and V is TRBV28; maybe TRBD1 (7 bases). Trimming removed 6 bases at V and 3 bases at J, with 12 bases between. The CDR3 totals 13 residues. Germline-derived CDR1 and CDR2 are MDHEN and SYDVKM. CDR3 protein: CASRGGQFYEQYF. The CDR3 bases are TGTGCCAGCAGGGGGGGACAGTTCTACGAGCAGTACTTC. Complete variable domain (other parts from reference TRBV28 and TRBJ2-7): DVKVTQSSRYLVKRTGEKVFLECVQDMDHENMFWYRQDPGLGLRLIYFSYDVKMKEKGDIPEGYSVSREKKERFSLILESASTNQTSMYLCASRGGQFYEQYFGPGTRLTVT.

This clonotype was observed many times. The chain joins TRBV28 to TRBJ1-2, with a tentative D call TRBD1 (6 bases). The CDR3 contains 14 residues. Trimming cost V 11 bases and J 2 bases, with 18 bases left between them. Germline CDR1 MDHEN, CDR2 SYDVKM. For the CDR3, the DNA is TGTGCCGTCCCGGTGGGGGGGCGAAACTATGGCTACACCTTC. It yields the protein CAVPVGGRNYGYTF.